A single TCR beta chain is shown here with its context. What it binds is not known. TCRdb re-derived calls from the multiplex PCR reads in MiXCR, one entry per CDR3 protein. Of more than 14,000 distinct CDR3 sequences listed, around 47% are singletons. V lost 7 bases and J lost 7, with 19 bases in between. Germline V gene lookup returns CDR1 LNHDA and CDR2 SQIVND (reference sequence). CDR3 length: 15 residues. This specimen belongs to a study of breast tumors, draining lymph nodes, adjacent tissues. Whole-study findings and limits: Tumor and nontumor repertoires were significantly more similar in luminal-like than in basal-like breast cancer. Tumor TCR diversity was below lymph nodes but above nontumor tissue. Data only fit, rather than demonstrated, lymph node origin of most tumor T cells. Findings are consistent with lymph node origin and intratumoral expansion of most tumor T cells.

The clonotype originates from a female donor with breast cancer. Some clones in this sample may be carry-over from other donors' samples. The V and J genes are TRBV19 and TRBJ1-4, with D hard to call. Sequencing input: tumor-adjacent breast tissue. Here the CDR3 reads CASTPTQLLGEKLFF. In DNA, the CDR3 is TGTGCCAGTACCCCAACACAGCTCCTTGGTGAAAAACTGTTTTTT. Looking up the rest from reference TRBV19 and TRBJ1-4 gives the full variable domain: DGGITQSPKYLFRKEGQNVTLSCEQNLNHDAMYWYRQDPGQGLRLIYYSQIVNDFQKGDIAEGYSVSREKKESFPLTVTSAQKNPTAFYLCASTPTQLLGEKLFFGSGTQLSVL.